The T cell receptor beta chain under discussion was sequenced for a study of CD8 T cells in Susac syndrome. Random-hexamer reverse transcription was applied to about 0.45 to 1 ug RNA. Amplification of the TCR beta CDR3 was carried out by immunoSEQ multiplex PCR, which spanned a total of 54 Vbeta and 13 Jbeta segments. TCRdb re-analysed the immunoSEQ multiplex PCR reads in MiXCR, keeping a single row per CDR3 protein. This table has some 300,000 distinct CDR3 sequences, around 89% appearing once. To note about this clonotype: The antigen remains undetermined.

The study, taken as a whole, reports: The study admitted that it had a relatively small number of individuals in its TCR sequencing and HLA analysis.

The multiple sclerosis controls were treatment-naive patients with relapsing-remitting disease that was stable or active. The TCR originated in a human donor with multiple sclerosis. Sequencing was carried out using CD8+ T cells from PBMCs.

Written as DNA, the CDR3 is TGTGCCAGCAGTTACGGTAGGCTAGGTCCCTACGAGCAGTACTTC. It yields the protein CASSYGRLGPYEQYF. The J gene is TRBJ2-7, the V gene TRBV6-5, with D uncertain. Trimming removed 2 bases at V and 2 bases at J, with 13 bases between. The germline gives CDR1 MNHEY, CDR2 SVGAGI. There are 15 residues in the CDR3.